This entry features one T cell receptor beta chain sequence. These data come from a study of blood T cell repertoires in COVID-19. Whole-study context: T cells, B-cell-depleted T cells, or PBMCs supplied cDNA or gDNA.

Participants' own reports of clinical history determined their cohort assignment. Trimming removed 3 bases from V and 11 bases from J; junction bases left unmatched: 6. The germline CDR1 and CDR2 sequences are LGHDT and YNNKEL (reference sequence). This CDR3 has 13 residues. Only in-frame clones appear in the TCRdb table, and some are missing; sequencing was by immunoSEQ multiplex PCR. The table includes over 150,000 clones, roughly 87% detected once. The receptor was isolated from a woman aged 45-60 years who had recovered from COVID-19. Material: PBMCs or T cells enriched from blood (not recorded which). The chain couples TRBV3-1 (or the pseudogene TRBV3-2) to TRBJ1-1, with 10 bases that match TRBD1. This CDR3 is CASSQQGTGDAFF. In DNA, the CDR3 is TGTGCCAGCAGCCAGCAGGGGACAGGGGACGCTTTCTTT.